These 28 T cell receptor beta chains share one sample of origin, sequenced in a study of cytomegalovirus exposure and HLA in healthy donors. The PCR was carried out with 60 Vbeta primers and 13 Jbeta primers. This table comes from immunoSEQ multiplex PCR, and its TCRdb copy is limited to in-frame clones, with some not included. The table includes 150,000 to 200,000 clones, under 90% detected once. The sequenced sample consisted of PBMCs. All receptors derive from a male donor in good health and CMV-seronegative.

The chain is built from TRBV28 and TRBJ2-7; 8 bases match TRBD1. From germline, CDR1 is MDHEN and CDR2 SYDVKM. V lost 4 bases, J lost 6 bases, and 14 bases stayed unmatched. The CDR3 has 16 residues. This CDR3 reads CASSSLSGQGAGEQYF. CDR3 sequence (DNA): TGTGCCAGCAGTTCCCTCTCGGGGCAGGGGGCGGGCGAGCAGTACTTC.

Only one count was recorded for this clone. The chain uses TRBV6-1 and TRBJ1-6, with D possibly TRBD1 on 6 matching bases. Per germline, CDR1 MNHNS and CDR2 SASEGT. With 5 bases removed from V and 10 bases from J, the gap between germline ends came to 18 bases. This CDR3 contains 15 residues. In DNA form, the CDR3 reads TGTGCCAGCAGTACAGGGCCACCCACGGGGTCACCCCTCCACTTT. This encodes CASSTGPPTGSPLHF.

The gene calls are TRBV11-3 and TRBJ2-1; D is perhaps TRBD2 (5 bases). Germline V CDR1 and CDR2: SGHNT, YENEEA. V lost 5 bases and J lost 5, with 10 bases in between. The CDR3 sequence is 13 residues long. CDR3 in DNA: TGTGCCAGCAGCATGACGCGGGACAATGAGCAGTTCTTC. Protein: CASSMTRDNEQFF.

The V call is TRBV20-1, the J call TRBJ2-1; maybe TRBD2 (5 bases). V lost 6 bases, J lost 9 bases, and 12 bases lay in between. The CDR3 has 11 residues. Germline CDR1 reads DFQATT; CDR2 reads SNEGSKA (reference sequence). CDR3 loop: CSAKTSFEQFF. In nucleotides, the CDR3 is TGCAGTGCCAAAACTAGTTTTGAGCAGTTCTTC.

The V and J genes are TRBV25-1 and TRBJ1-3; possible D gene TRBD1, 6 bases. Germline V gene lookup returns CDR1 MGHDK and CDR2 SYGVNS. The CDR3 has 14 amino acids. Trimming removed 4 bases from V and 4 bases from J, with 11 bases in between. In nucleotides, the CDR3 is TGTGCCAGCAGTGTAACAGGGTTGGGAAACACCATATATTTT. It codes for CASSVTGLGNTIYF.

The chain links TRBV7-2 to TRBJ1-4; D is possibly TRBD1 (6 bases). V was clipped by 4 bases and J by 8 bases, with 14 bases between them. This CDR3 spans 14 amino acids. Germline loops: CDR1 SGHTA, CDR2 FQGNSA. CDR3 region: CASSSIRGREKLFF. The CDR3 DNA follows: TGTGCCAGCAGCTCAATCAGGGGTCGGGAAAAACTGTTTTTT.

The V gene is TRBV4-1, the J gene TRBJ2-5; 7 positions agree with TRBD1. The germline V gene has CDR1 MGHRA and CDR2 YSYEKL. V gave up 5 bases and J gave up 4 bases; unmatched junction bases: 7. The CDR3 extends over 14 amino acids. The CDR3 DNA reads TGCGCCAGCAGCACCCCGGGACAGCGAGAGACCCAGTACTTC. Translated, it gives CASSTPGQRETQYF.

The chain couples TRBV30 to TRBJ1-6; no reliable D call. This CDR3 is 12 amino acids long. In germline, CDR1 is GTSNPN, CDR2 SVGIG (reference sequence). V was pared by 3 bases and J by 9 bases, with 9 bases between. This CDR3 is CAWSLRSSPLHF. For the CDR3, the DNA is TGTGCCTGGAGCCTGAGGAGTTCACCCCTCCACTTT.

The CDR3 region is CAISGGQAEKLFF. The DNA for the CDR3 is TGTGCCATCAGCGGGGGGCAAGCTGAAAAACTGTTTTTT. The chain carries TRBV10-3 and TRBJ1-4; a weak D match, TRBD1 (6 bases). The CDR3 has 13 amino acids. Trimming removed 6 bases from V and 7 bases from J, with 12 bases in between. Germline CDR1 reads ENHRY; CDR2 reads SYGVKD.

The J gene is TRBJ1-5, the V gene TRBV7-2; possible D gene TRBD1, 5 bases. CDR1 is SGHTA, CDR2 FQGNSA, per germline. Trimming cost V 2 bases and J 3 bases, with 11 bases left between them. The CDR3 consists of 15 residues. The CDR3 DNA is TGTGCCAGCAGCTTATGGGCAGGGTCCAATCAGCCCCAGCATTTT. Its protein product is CASSLWAGSNQPQHF.

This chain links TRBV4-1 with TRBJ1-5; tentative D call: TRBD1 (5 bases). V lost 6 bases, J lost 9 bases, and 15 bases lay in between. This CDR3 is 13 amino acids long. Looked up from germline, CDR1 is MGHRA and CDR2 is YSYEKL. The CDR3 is CASSPPQGRPQHF. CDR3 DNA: TGCGCCAGCAGTCCCCCCCAGGGTAGGCCCCAGCATTTT.

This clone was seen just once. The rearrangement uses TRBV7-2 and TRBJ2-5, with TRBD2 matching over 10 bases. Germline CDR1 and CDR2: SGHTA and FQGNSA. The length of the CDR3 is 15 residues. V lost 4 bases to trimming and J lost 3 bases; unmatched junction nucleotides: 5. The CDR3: CASSSQRGGKETQYF. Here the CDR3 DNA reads TGTGCCAGCAGCTCCCAGCGGGGGGGCAAAGAGACCCAGTACTTC.

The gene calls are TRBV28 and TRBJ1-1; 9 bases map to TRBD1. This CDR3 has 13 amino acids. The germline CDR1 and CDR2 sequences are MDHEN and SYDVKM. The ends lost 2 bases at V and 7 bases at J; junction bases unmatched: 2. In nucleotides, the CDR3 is TGTGCCAGCAGTTTAAGGACAGGGGTTGAAGCTTTCTTT. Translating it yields CASSLRTGVEAFF.

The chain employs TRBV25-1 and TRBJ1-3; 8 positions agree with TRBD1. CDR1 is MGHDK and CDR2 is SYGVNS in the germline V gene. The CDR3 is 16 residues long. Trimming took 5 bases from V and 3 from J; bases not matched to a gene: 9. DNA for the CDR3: TGTGCCAGCAGTCGAAGGACAGGGCTTCTTGGAAACACCATATATTTT. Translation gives CASSRRTGLLGNTIYF.

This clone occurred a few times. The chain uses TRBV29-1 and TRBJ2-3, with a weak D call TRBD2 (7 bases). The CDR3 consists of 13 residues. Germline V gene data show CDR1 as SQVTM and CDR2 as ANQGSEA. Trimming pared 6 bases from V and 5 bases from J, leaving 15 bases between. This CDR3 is CSVGGASGDTQYF. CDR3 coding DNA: TGCAGCGTGGGGGGGGCTAGCGGAGATACGCAGTATTTT.

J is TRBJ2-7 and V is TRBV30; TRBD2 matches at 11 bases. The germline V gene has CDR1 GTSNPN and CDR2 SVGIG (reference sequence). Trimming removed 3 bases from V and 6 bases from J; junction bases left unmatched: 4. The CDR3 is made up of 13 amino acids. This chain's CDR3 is CAWRTSGSSEQYF. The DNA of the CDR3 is TGTGCCTGGAGAACTAGCGGGAGTAGCGAGCAGTACTTC.

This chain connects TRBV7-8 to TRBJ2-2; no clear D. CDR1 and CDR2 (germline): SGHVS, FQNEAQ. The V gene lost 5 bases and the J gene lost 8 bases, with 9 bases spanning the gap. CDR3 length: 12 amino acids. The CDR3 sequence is CASSLRMGELFF. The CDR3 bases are TGTGCCAGCAGCCTCAGGATGGGGGAGCTGTTTTTT.

The CDR3 loop reads CASSLGRQTYEQYF. The CDR3 DNA reads TGTGCCAGCAGCTTGGGTAGACAGACCTACGAGCAGTACTTC. The chain links TRBV5-4 to TRBJ2-7, with D possibly being TRBD1 (5 bases). CDR1 and CDR2 (germline): SGHNT, YYREEE (reference sequence). The CDR3 runs to 14 residues. V dropped 0 bases and J dropped 2 bases, with 9 bases sitting between them.

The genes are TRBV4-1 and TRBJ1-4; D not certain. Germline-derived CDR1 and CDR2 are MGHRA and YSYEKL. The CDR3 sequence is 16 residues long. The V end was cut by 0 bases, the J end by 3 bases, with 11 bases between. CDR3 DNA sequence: TGCGCCAGCAGCCAAGAACGGGAGAGCCCTAATGAAAAACTGTTTTTT. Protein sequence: CASSQERESPNEKLFF.

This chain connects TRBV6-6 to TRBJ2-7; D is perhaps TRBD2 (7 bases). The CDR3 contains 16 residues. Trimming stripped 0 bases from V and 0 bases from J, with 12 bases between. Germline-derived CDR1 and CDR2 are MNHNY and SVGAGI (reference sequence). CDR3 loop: CASSYSRGAGSYEQYF. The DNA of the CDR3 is TGTGCCAGCAGTTACTCACGGGGGGCTGGCTCCTACGAGCAGTACTTC.

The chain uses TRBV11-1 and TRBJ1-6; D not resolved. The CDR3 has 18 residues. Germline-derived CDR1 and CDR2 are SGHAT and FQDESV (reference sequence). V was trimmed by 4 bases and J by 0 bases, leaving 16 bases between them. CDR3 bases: TGTGCCAGCAGCTCAACAGCAATCAGAAGCTCCTATAATTCACCCCTCCACTTT. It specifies CASSSTAIRSSYNSPLHF. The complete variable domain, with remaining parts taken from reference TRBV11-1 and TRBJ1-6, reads EAEVAQSPRYKITEKSQAVAFWCDPISGHATLYWYRQILGQGPELLVQFQDESVVDDSQLPKDRFSAERLKGVDSTLKIQPAELGDSAMYLCASSSTAIRSSYNSPLHFGNGTRLTVT.

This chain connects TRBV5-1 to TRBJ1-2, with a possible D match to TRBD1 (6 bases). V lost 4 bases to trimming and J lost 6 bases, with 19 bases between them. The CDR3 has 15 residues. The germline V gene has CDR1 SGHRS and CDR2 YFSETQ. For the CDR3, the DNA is TGCGCCAGCAGCCTAGAAGGGCAGGGGAACGATGGCTACACCTTC. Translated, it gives CASSLEGQGNDGYTF.

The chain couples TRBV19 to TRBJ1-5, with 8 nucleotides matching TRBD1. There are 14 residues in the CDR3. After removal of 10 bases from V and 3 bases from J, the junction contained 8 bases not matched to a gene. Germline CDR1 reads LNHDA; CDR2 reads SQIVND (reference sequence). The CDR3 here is CATNTGGPNQPQHF. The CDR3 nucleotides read TGTGCCACCAACACAGGGGGGCCCAATCAGCCCCAGCATTTT.

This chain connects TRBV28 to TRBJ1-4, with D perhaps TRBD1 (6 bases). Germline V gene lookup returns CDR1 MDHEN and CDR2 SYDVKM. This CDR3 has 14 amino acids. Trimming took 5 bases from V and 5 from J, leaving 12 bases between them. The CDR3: CASSPDSLNEKLFF. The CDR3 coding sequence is TGTGCCAGCAGTCCGGACAGTTTGAATGAAAAACTGTTTTTT.

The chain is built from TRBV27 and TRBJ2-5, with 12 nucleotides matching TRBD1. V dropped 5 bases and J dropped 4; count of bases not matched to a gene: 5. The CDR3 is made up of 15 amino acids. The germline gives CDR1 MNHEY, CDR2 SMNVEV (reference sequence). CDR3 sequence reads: CASSPRDRGPETQYF. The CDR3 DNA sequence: TGTGCCAGCAGTCCCCGGGACAGGGGGCCAGAGACCCAGTACTTC.

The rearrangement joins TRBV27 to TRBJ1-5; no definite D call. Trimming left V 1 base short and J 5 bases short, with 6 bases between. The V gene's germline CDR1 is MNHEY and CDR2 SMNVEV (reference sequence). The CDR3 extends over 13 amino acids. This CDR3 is CASSLFRDQPQHF. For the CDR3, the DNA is TGTGCCAGCAGTTTATTTCGGGATCAGCCCCAGCATTTT.

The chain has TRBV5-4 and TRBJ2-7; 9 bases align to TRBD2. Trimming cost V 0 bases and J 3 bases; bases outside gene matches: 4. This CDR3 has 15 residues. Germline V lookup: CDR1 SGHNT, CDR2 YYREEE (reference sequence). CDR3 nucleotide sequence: TGTGCCAGCAGCTTGGGGCTAGCGGGGCTCTACGAGCAGTACTTC. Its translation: CASSLGLAGLYEQYF.

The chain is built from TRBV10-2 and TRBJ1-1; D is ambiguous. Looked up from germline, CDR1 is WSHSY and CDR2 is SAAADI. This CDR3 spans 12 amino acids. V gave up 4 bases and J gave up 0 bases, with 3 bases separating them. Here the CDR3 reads CASSAMNTEAFF. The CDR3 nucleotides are TGCGCCAGCAGTGCAATGAACACTGAAGCTTTCTTT.